A selection of T cell receptor beta chains follows, all from one sample in a study of cytomegalovirus exposure and HLA in healthy donors. Sequencing used immunoSEQ multiplex PCR; TCRdb keeps in-frame clones, though not all of them. The repertoire holds under 100,000 clones, approximately 96% seen once, with less than 0.8% in the top ten. Sequencing was performed on PBMCs. The receptor set was obtained from a man aged 18 to 29 in good health and CMV-seronegative. CDR3s leave out the opening cysteine and the closing phenylalanine or tryptophan.

>TRBJ2-7|TRBV19
ATAGQVSSYEQY
>TRBJ1-1|TRBV7-9
ASSLTTNTEAF
>TRBJ2-6|TRBV28
ASSSQGPGANVLT
>TRBJ1-2|TRBV7-2
ASSFGTGNYGYT
>TRBJ2-3|TRBV19
ASKQQGAQEDTQY
>TRBJ1-1|TRBV4-1
ASSQSRTPNTEAF
>TRBJ1-1|TRBV28
ASSFRGRANTEAF
>TRBJ2-6|TRBV14
ASSPPREVSSGANVLT
>TRBJ2-6|TRBV27
ASGRYREGANVLT
>TRBJ1-5|TRBV19
ASGRGTDLSNQPQH
>TRBJ2-7|TRBV10-3
AISDREGYEQY
>TRBJ2-5|TRBV15
ATSRRTGLAGWGETQY
>TRBJ2-3|TRBV14
ASSQDIAGSTDTQY
>TRBJ2-1|TRBV28
ASSPRPSGYNEQF
>TRBJ2-1|TRBV11-3
ASSYRLADYNEQF
>TRBJ1-1|TRBV6-1
ASGTGSVNTEAF
>TRBJ1-5|TRBV5-4
ASSLAPLGANQPQH
>TRBJ1-1|TRBV27
ASSRGSSEAF
>TRBJ2-5|TRBV28
ATFSWPGQGFRY
>TRBJ2-3|TRBV11-2
ASSLAGRGTDTQY
>TRBJ2-4|TRBV19
ASSIDRAKNIQY
>TRBJ2-1|TRBV6-6
ASSPGLAADNEQF
>TRBJ2-5|TRBV19
ASSITGVQETQY
>TRBJ1-1|TRBV2
ASTNRGGTEAF
>TRBJ2-3|TRBV28
ASSPDRGHTDTQY
>TRBJ2-1|TRBV7-2
ASSSYRSSYNEQF
>TRBJ1-2|TRBV7-9
ASSPRTGNYGYT
>TRBJ2-7|TRBV13
ASTSKGGPDEQY
>TRBJ2-2|TRBV4-2
ASSQDRERNTGELF
>TRBJ1-2|TRBV10-2
ASSLPGGRGYT
>TRBJ2-7|TRBV5-8
ASRHRDRRSGEQY
>TRBJ2-1|TRBV11-2
ASSLDIAGHNEQF
>TRBJ1-1|TRBV27
ASSQHRANTEAF
>TRBJ2-7|TRBV7-9
ASSPYRGLTLYEQY
>TRBJ2-7|TRBV5-5
ASSLTGAYEQY
>TRBJ2-3|TRBV27
ASSLLGRQGARTDTQY
>TRBJ2-1|TRBV7-2
ASSLPLAGANEQF
>TRBJ1-4|TRBV5-1
ASSLFPMENEKLF
>TRBJ2-6|TRBV14
ASSQESYSGANVLT
>TRBJ2-3|TRBV5-1
ASSLRSGYTDTQY
>TRBJ1-5|TRBV7-2
ASSKGQYSNQPQH
>TRBJ1-2|TRBV28
ASITGTGHGYT
>TRBJ2-5|TRBV4-1
ASSQDPREWGTQY
>TRBJ2-5|TRBV9
ASSVGTGPRETQY
>TRBJ2-1|TRBV5-1
ASSVTSGTTYNEQF
>TRBJ2-1|TRBV7-9
ASSYILADGNEQF
>TRBJ2-7|TRBV30
AWSVGAAALD
>TRBJ2-1|TRBV7-2
ASSLGGEGPYNEQF